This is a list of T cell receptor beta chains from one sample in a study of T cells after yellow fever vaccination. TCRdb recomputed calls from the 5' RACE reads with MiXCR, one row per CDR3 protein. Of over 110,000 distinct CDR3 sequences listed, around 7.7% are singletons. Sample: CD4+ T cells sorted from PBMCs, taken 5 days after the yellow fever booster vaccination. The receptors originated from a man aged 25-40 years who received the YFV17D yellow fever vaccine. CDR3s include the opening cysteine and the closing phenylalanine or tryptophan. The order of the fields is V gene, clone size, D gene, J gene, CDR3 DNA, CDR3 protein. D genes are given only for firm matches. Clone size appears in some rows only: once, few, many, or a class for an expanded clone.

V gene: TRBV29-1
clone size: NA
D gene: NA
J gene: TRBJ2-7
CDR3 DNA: TGCGGCGTTCATGAGGCGGCACAGGACCGGTTCTCCTACGAGCAGTACTTC
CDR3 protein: CGVHEAAQDRFSYEQYF

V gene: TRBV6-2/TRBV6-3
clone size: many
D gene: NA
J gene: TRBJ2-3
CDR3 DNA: TGTGCCAGCAGTTATGGTCTTCGGGGGCTTGAAAGTCGCAGACTGGGAAATATGACGCAGTATTTT
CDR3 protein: CASSYGLRGLESRRLGNMTQYF

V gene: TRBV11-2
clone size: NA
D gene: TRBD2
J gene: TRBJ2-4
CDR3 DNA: TGTGCCAGCAGCTTAGAGGGTGCTCTAGGGACTAGCGGGGTCCTAGCCAAAAACATTCAGTACTTC
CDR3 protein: CASSLEGALGTSGVLAKNIQYF

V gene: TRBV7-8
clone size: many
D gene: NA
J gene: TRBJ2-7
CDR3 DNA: TGTGCCAGCAGCTTAGAGGGGTCTAGGCTCTACGAGCAGTACTTC
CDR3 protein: CASSLEGSRLYEQYF

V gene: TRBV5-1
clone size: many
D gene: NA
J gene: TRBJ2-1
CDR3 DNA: TGCGCCAGCTACGCCAGCGACCTCAATGAGCAGTTCTTC
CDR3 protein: CASYASDLNEQFF

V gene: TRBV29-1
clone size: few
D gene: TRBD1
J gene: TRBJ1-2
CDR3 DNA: TGCAGCGCGGAGCCGGGACAGGGGCCCTATGGCTACACCTTC
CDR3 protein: CSAEPGQGPYGYTF

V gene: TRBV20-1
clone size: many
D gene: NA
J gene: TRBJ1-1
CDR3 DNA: TGCAGTGCTAGAGGGAATGAGCGTATTCAGGGGGCTTTCTTT
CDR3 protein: CSARGNERIQGAFF

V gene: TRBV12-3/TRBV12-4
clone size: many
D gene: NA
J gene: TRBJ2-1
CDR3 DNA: TGTGCCAGCAGCCGACAGGCATACAATGAGCAGTTCTTC
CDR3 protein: CASSRQAYNEQFF

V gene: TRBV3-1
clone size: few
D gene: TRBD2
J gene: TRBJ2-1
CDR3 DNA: TGTGCCAGCAGCCAAGATCGGCTAGCGGGAGTCTATGAGCAGTTCTTC
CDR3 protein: CASSQDRLAGVYEQFF

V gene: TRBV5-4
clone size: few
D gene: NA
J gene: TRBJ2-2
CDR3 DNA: TGTGCCAGCAGCTTGAAAGACGGGACCGGGGAGCTGTTTTTT
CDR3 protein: CASSLKDGTGELFF

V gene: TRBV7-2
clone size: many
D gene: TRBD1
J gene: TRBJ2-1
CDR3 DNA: TGTGCCAGCAGCCCGAGGACAGGGGGCCCCAATGAGCAGTTCTTC
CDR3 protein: CASSPRTGGPNEQFF

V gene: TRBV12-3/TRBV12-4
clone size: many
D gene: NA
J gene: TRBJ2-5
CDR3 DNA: TGTGCCAGCAGTTTAGCGGGAGTGAAGACCCAGTACTTC
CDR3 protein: CASSLAGVKTQYF

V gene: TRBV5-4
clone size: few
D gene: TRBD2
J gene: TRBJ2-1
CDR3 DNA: TGTGCCAGCAGTCCGGGACTAGCCAATGAGCAGTTCTTC
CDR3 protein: CASSPGLANEQFF

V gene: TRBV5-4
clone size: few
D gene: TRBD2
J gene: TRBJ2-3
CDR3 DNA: TGTGCCAGCAGCTCCTCTACTAGCGGGAGGTTCGGAGATACGCAGTATTTT
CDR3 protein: CASSSSTSGRFGDTQYF

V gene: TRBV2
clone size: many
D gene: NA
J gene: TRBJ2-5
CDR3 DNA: TGTGCCAGCAGTGGCCCCGTCGCATCGGAGACCCAGTACTTC
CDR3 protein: CASSGPVASETQYF

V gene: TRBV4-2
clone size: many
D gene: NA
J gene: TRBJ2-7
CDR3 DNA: TGTGCCAGCAGCCAAGTCATAGAAACCGAGCAGTACTTC
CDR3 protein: CASSQVIETEQYF